The following is a T cell receptor beta chain sequence with its context. Its antigen is undetermined. This specimen comes from a study of T-cell memory formation after mild COVID-19. Whole-study findings and limits: Clones that shrank (day 15 to 85) were balanced CD4/CD8, whereas later expanders leaned CD4+.

The CDR3 is 14 residues long. Trimming stripped 5 bases from V and 7 bases from J, with 15 bases between. Germline CDR1 is LNHDA and CDR2 is SQIVND (reference sequence). Using its own MiXCR run on the 5' RACE reads, TCRdb lists one record per CDR3 protein. The table records about 190,000 distinct CDR3 sequences, 15% to 20% of them present only once. The sequenced sample consisted of PBMCs or a T cell subset sorted from them (not recorded which). This TCR came from an adult woman who had mild COVID-19 (a few samples of this study predate the infection). Cell type and time point are not known. The J gene is TRBJ2-1, the V gene TRBV19; maybe TRBD1 (6 bases). CDR3 DNA: TGTGCCAGTAGTTTACACAGGGTGCGGAATGAGCAGTTCTTC. It codes for CASSLHRVRNEQFF. The variable domain in full, with the rest retrieved from reference TRBV19 and TRBJ2-1, is DGGITQSPKYLFRKEGQNVTLSCEQNLNHDAMYWYRQDPGQGLRLIYYSQIVNDFQKGDIAEGYSVSREKKESFPLTVTSAQKNPTAFYLCASSLHRVRNEQFFGPGTRLTVL.